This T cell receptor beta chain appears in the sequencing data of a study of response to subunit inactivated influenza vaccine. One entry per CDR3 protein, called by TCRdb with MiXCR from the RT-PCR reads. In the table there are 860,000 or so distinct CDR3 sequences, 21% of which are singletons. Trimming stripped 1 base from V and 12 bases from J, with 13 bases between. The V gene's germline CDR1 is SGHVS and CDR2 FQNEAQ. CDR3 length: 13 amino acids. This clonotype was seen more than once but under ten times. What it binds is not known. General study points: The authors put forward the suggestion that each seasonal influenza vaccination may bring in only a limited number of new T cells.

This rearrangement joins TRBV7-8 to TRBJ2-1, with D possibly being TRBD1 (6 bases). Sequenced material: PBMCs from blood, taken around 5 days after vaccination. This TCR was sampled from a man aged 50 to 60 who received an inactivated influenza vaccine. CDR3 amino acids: CASSLVQGSGQFF. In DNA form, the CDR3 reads TGTGCCAGCAGCTTAGTACAGGGCTCTGGGCAGTTCTTC.